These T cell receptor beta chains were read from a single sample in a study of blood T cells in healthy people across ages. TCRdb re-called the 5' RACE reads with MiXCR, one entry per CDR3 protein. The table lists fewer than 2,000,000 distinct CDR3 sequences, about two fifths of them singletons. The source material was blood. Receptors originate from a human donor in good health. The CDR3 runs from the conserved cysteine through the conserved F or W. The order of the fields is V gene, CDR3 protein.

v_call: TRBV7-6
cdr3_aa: CASSRQAGTSAYEQYF

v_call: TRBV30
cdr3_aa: CAWRWGRETQYF

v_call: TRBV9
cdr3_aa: CASSEDRVRANQPQHF

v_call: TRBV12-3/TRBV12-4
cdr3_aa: CASSMTGSYTDTQYF

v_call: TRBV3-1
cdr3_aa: CASSQDLASGEKLFF

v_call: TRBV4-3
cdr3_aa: CASSQDVGHTFNYGYTF

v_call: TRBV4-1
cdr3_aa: CASSQVDSGETQYF

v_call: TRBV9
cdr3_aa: CASSRSGSPNYEQYF

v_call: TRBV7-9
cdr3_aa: CASSLRGAGATDTQYF

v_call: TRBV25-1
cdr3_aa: CASSEGLREQYF

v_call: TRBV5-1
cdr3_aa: CASRLQTSGEETQYF

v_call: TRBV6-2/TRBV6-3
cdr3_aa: CASSQQGLAGRETQYF

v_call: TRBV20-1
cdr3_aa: CSARSYRDRPQHF

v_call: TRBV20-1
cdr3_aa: CSARDPGPSYNEQFF

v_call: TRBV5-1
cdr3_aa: CASSLGGETVYGYTF

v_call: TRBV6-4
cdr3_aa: CASSDSGGRGTDTQYF